This T cell receptor beta chain derives from a study of blood T cell repertoires in COVID-19. Whole-study context: Whether acute or convalescent, the COVID-19 samples came from the United States, Italy and Spain.

Original processing notes: Reference gene primer amplification yielded estimated nucleated cell counts. Only in-frame clones appear in the TCRdb table, and some are missing; sequencing was by immunoSEQ multiplex PCR. D and trimming come from the DNA, and the V and J calls and clone size come from that table. The sample has 150,000 to 160,000 clones; approximately 80% are singletons. The CDR3 length is 22 residues. Germline trimming cut 5 bases from V and 6 bases from J; bases unmatched to any gene: 27. The germline V gene has CDR1 SGHVS and CDR2 FNYEAQ. The rearrangement links TRBV7-6 to TRBJ2-2; 10 nucleotides agree with TRBD2. The source of this sequence is a man in his fifties or sixties with acute or convalescent COVID-19. Sequencing was performed on peripheral blood. The CDR3 region is CASSPRRTSLISSGRAPGELFF. The DNA of the CDR3 is TGTGCCAGCAGCCCCCGAAGGACAAGCCTCATTTCCAGCGGGAGGGCCCCCGGGGAGCTGTTTTTT.